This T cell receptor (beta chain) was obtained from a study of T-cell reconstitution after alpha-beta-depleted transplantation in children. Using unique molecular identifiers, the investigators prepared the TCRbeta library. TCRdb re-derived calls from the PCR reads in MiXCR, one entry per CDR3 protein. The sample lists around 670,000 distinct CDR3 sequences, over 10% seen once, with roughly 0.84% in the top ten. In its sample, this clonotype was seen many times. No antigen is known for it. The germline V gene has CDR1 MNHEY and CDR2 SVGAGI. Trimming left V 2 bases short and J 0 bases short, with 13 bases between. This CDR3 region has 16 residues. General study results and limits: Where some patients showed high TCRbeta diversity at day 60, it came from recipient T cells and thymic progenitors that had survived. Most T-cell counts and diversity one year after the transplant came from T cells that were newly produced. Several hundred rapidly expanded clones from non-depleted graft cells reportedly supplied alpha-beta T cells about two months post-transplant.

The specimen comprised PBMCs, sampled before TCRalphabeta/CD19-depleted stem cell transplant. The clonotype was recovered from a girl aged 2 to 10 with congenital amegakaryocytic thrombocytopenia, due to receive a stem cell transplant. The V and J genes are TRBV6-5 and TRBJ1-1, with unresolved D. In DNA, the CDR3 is TGTGCCAGCAGTTACCTCGGCAGGAAGATGAACACTGAAGCTTTCTTT. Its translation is CASSYLGRKMNTEAFF.